The present entry profiles one T cell receptor (beta chain) with its context. This specimen belongs to a study of cytotoxic CD8 clonotypes in ibrutinib-treated CLL. Across the whole study: Of the patients, 11 were relapsed/refractory, over 14 treatment-naive and approximately 18 IGHV unmutated.

The CDR3 has 14 residues. V lost 0 bases to trimming and J lost 0 bases, with 7 bases between them. CDR1 SGDLS and CDR2 YYNGEE come from the germline V gene. Using immunoSEQ multiplex PCR, the repertoire was profiled, and TCRdb retains in-frame clones only, with some absent. The sample contains roughly 54,000 clones, about 50% of which appear only once. The receptor was derived from a human donor with chronic lymphocytic leukemia. The chain links TRBV9 to TRBJ2-7; D possibly corresponds to TRBD2 (5 bases). The source was PBMCs, collected after 24 months of ibrutinib treatment. CDR3 loop: CASSVGGFSYEQYF. The CDR3 DNA sequence: TGTGCCAGCAGCGTAGGAGGGTTCTCCTACGAGCAGTACTTC.